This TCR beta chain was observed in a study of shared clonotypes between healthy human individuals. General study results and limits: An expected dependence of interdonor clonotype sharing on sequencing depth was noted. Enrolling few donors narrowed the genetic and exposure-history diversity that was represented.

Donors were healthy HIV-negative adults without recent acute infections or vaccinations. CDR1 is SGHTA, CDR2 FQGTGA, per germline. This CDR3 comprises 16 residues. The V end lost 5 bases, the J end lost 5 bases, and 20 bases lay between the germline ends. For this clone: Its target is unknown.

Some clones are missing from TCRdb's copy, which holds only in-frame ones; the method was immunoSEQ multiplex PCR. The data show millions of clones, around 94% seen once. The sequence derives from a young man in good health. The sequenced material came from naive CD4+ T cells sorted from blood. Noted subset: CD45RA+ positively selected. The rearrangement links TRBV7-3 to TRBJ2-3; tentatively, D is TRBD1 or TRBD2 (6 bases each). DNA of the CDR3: TGTGCCAGCAGCCCCGAAGGGGGGATGGGCAAAGATACGCAGTATTTT. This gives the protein CASSPEGGMGKDTQYF.